The 9 T cell receptor beta chains below come from one sample, sequenced in a study of T-cell reconstitution after alpha-beta-depleted transplantation in children (TCRdb year 2016). Libraries were made using PCR. TCRdb records Illumina HiSeq 2500 as the sequencer. TCR library preparation used molecular barcoding, with unique molecular identifiers applied to normalize quantification of the TCRbeta repertoire. TCRdb ran its own pipeline on the public reads, namely fastp trimming at Q25 and MiXCR clone calling, and kept in-frame beta chains. Every CDR3 protein is listed once, alongside the most common genes and DNA of its rows. Here the sample has a few hundred thousand distinct CDR3 sequences; 15% to 20% occur a single time. The ten biggest clones cover 3.3% of the sample. The material was PBMCs from the stem cell graft donor, obtained from the stem cell graft. All receptors come from a human donor who donated a stem cell graft to a child with acute lymphoblastic leukemia.

This rearrangement joins TRBV4-1 to TRBJ2-7, with 10 bases that match TRBD2. CDR1 and CDR2 from the germline V gene are MGHRA and YSYEKL. J was trimmed by 2 bases and V by 0 bases; bases with no gene match: 1. The CDR3 is 15 amino acids. Here the CDR3 reads CASSQESGRAYEQYF. The CDR3 coding sequence is TGCGCCAGCAGCCAAGAGAGCGGGAGGGCCTACGAGCAGTACTTC.

This clonotype occurred a few times. The V gene is TRBV29-1, the J gene TRBJ2-2; TRBD2 agrees at 8 bases. Germline CDR1 is SQVTM and CDR2 is ANQGSEA. Unmatched junction bases numbered 8, after V lost 6 bases and J lost 5 bases. The CDR3 extends over 14 amino acids. The DNA of the CDR3 is TGCAGCGTCGGAGCGGGAGAGGGAACCGGGGAGCTGTTTTTT. Amino acids: CSVGAGEGTGELFF.

The V gene is TRBV19, the J gene TRBJ1-5; D is unclear. Germline assignment: CDR1 LNHDA and CDR2 SQIVND (reference sequence). The CDR3 is 13 residues long. V gave up 6 bases and J gave up 4 bases, with 10 bases separating them. CDR3 DNA: TGTGCCAGTAGCAACATGGGGAATCAGCCCCAGCATTTT. Translating it yields CASSNMGNQPQHF.

This clonotype has a single count. The chain is built from TRBV12-1 and TRBJ2-1; TRBD2 reflects the table's D call only, with no check against the DNA. TRBV12-1 is a pseudogene segment. The CDR3 consists of 16 residues. The CDR3: CASSFVTSGRINEQFF. Here the CDR3 DNA reads TGTGCCAGCAGCTTTGTCACTAGCGGGAGGATCAATGAGCAGTTCTTC.

J is TRBJ2-1 and V is TRBV27, with D tentatively TRBD2 (5 bases). CDR1 and CDR2 from the germline V gene are MNHEY and SMNVEV (reference sequence). The CDR3 has 15 residues. V lost 3 bases, J lost 7 bases, and 16 bases lay in between. Written as DNA, the CDR3 is TGTGCCAGCAGTTTTTCGGGCCCCGGGATAAATGAGCAGTTCTTC. As protein: CASSFSGPGINEQFF.

This rearrangement joins TRBV29-1 to TRBJ2-1; no reliable D call. V lost 4 bases to trimming and J lost 4 bases, with 11 bases between them. CDR1 SQVTM and CDR2 ANQGSEA come from the germline V gene. This CDR3 comprises 13 residues. CDR3 residues: CSVAGAGYNEQFF. Written as DNA, the CDR3 is TGCAGCGTTGCAGGAGCCGGTTACAATGAGCAGTTCTTC.

V is TRBV6-5 and J is TRBJ2-3; TRBD2 matches at 10 bases. The CDR3 is 16 amino acids. J lost 6 bases, V lost 2 bases, and 8 bases had no gene match. Germline values: CDR1 MNHEY, CDR2 SVGAGI. The CDR3 DNA reads as TGTGCCAGCAGTTACGGGAGCGGGAGGGCCGGGGATACGCAGTATTTT. Its translation: CASSYGSGRAGDTQYF.

The table lists this clonotype with a few counts. The chain links TRBV5-5 to TRBJ2-7; 7 nucleotides align to TRBD1. After removal of 4 bases from V and 6 bases from J, the junction contained 7 bases not matched to a gene. Per the germline V gene, CDR1 is SGHKS and CDR2 is YYEKEE (reference sequence). The CDR3 spans 13 residues. CDR3 protein: CASSATGNGEQYF. The CDR3 bases are TGTGCCAGCAGCGCGACAGGGAACGGCGAGCAGTACTTC.

A few counts support this clonotype. V and J are TRBV20-1 and TRBJ2-5, with 9 bases aligning to TRBD2. The CDR3 runs to 14 residues. The trim removed 1 base at V and 2 bases at J, leaving 2 bases unmatched. Germline CDR1 DFQATT, CDR2 SNEGSKA (reference sequence). CDR3: CSARGLAGQETQYF. The CDR3 nucleotides are TGCAGTGCTAGAGGCCTAGCGGGACAAGAGACCCAGTACTTC.